Detailed here is one TCR beta chain. The antigen this receptor binds is unknown. No qualities accompany the bases; no much larger clone lies one base away. TCRbeta CDR3 regions were amplified from genomic DNA using the immunoSEQ Assay, a bias-controlled multiplex PCR. Per the authors' processing: The number of nucleated cells in each sample was estimated from the amplification of reference gene primers within the assay. To quantify the absolute abundance of each unique TCRbeta CDR3 rearrangement, sequence reads were collapsed and filtered. Productive Simpson clonality was computed per sample as the square root of Simpson's diversity index over productive rearrangements. TCRdb took over this immuneACCESS table, retaining in-frame rearrangements with V and J assigned. Such tables are incomplete; in checked studies, under half of the missing clones stem from an unresolved V gene, and the remainder is unexplained. That table is the source of V, J and clone size, and D and trimming were worked out from the DNA. The sample table holds some 240,000 clones, of which roughly 84% were seen once. Approximately 1.4% of the sample goes to the ten largest clones.

Including cysteine and phenylalanine, the CDR3 has 14 amino acids. Only the CDR3 portion is preserved as DNA: 42 bases, with reading frame beginning at the first base. From a lookup of the germline V gene, CDR1 and CDR2 are SGHVS and FNYEAQ. Clipping removes 5 bases from V and 5 bases from J, with 8 as the unmatched junction base count. The data originate from a study of blood T cell repertoires in COVID-19 (dated by TCRdb to the early 2020s). For the study in its entirety: Samples from collaborators originated in the United States, Italy and Spain and spanned both the acute and convalescent phases of COVID-19. The material from the prospective study consisted of cDNA or gDNA derived from T cells, B-cell-depleted T cells, or PBMCs. The dataset comprised deeply sampled blood TCRbeta repertoires from subjects exposed to, actively infected with, or recovered from COVID-19. The repertoires were made available in a free public database intended to serve as a resource for research on the immune response to SARS-CoV-2. The samples were drawn from the first 160 participants of the ongoing ImmuneRACE study and from over 950 subjects provided by 6 global collaborators. The sample metadata nearly always contained a de-identified subject ID, COVID-19 status, age in years and sex. Where available, HLA class I and class II types were taken from metadata supplied by the sample provider and were not determined by assay-based typing. Points the paper makes about the study in general: The amount of clinical and demographic metadata varied by source and participant and was provided uncurated.

Samples from volunteer blood donors who had recovered from COVID-19 were contributed by a second Seattle source. Collaborating institutions collected whole blood in K2EDTA tubes following their own protocols. For TCRbeta analysis, collaborators shipped samples in one of three forms: frozen whole blood, isolated PBMCs, or DNA extracted from either of those sample types. The sequencing input was peripheral blood. The chain joins TRBV7-6 to TRBJ2-7, with TRBD1 identical over 8 junction bases. The clonotype was recovered from a middle-aged woman who had recovered from COVID-19. Here the CDR3 is given as CASSLGQVGDEQYF. DNA sequence: TGTGCCAGCAGCCTGGGACAGGTCGGCGACGAGCAGTACTTC.